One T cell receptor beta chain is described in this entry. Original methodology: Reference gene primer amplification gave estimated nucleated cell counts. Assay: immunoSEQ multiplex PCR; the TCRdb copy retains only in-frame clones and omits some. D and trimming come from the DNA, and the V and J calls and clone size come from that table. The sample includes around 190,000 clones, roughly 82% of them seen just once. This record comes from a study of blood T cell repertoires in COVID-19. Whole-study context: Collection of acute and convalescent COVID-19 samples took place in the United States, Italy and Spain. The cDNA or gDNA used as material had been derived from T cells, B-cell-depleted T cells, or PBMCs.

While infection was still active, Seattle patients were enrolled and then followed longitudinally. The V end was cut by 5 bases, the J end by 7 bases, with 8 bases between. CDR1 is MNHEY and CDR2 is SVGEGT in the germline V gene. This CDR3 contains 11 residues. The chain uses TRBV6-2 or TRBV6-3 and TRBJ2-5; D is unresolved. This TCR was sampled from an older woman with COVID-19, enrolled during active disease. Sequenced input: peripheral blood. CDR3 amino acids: CASSPQVTQYF. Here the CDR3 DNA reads TGTGCCAGCAGTCCCCAGGTGACCCAGTACTTC.